Presented here are 27 T cell receptor beta chains from one specimen sequenced in a study of identical twins. One entry per CDR3 protein results from TCRdb running MiXCR on the 5' RACE reads. This table has 300,000 to 400,000 distinct CDR3 sequences, approximately 13% appearing once. This sample was also put to use in a study of yellow fever vaccine responses in identical twins.

The sequenced sample was CD8+ T cells sorted from blood. Receptor source: a woman between 18 and 30 years old in good health.

The chain joins TRBV28 to TRBJ2-7; no clear D gene. In germline, CDR1 is MDHEN, CDR2 SYDVKM. The ends were cut back, 5 bases at V and 4 bases at J, with 6 bases in the middle. This CDR3 has 11 amino acids. CDR3 DNA: TGTGCCAGCAGTCCCCAATACGAGCAGTACTTC. Translation gives CASSPQYEQYF.

The V and J genes are TRBV7-9 and TRBJ2-2; no clear D. The germline CDR1 and CDR2 sequences are SEHNR and FQNEAQ (reference sequence). The CDR3 sequence is 15 residues long. V was clipped by 0 bases and J by 5 bases, with 10 bases between them. The CDR3 loop reads CASSLAPTVTGELFF. CDR3 bases: TGTGCCAGCAGCTTAGCGCCTACGGTAACCGGGGAGCTGTTTTTT. Drawing the rest from reference TRBV7-9 and TRBJ2-2, the complete variable domain is DTGVSQNPRHKITKRGQNVTFRCDPISEHNRLYWYRQTLGQGPEFLTYFQNEAQLEKSRLLSDRFSAERPKGSFSTLEIQRTEQGDSAMYLCASSLAPTVTGELFFGEGSRLTVL.

V and J are TRBV7-9 and TRBJ2-7, with 7 positions matching TRBD1. V was clipped by 4 bases and J by 6 bases; unmatched bases: 9. Germline V gene lookup returns CDR1 SEHNR and CDR2 FQNEAQ (reference sequence). The CDR3 runs to 14 residues. The CDR3 region has the DNA TGTGCCAGCAGCTCGACAGGGCCTTTCAGCGAGCAGTACTTC. It is translated as CASSSTGPFSEQYF.

The CDR3 region has the DNA TGTGCCAGCAGTATCAAGACAGGGCCCGGGGAGCTGTTTTTT. Encoded protein: CASSIKTGPGELFF. The rearrangement uses TRBV27 and TRBJ2-2; TRBD1 matches at 7 bases. Germline-derived CDR1 and CDR2 are MNHEY and SMNVEV (reference sequence). The J segment lost 6 bases and the V segment lost 5 bases, leaving 6 bases of the junction unmatched. There are 14 residues in the CDR3.

This clonotype was counted only a few times. V gene TRBV12-3 or TRBV12-4 combines with J gene TRBJ1-2; 7 bases match TRBD1. The CDR3 loop spans 13 amino acids. After removal of 3 bases from V and 7 bases from J, the junction contained 5 bases not matched to a gene. The CDR3 DNA reads TGTGCCAGCAGTTTCTCAGGGGGTGGTGGCTACACCTTC. This gives the protein CASSFSGGGGYTF.

J is TRBJ1-1 and V is TRBV6-1, with unresolved D. The CDR3 sequence is 14 residues long. Germline CDR1 reads MNHNS; CDR2 reads SASEGT. The V end lost 6 bases, the J end lost 8 bases, and 19 bases lay between the germline ends. The CDR3 region has the DNA TGTGCCAGCAGCCTCACCGTAAGTGGCCCCGAAGCTTTCTTT. Translated: CASSLTVSGPEAFF.

V gene TRBV27 combines with J gene TRBJ2-7; 10 bases fit TRBD1. With 8 bases clipped from V and 5 bases from J, the junction kept 6 bases outside the gene matches. Germline CDR1 reads MNHEY; CDR2 reads SMNVEV (reference sequence). This CDR3 contains 13 residues. This chain's CDR3 is CASGPDRGDEQYV. DNA for the CDR3: TGTGCCAGCGGACCGGACAGGGGGGACGAGCAGTACGTC.

V and J are TRBV9 and TRBJ1-5; TRBD1 matches 7 bases. Losses at the gene ends were 4 bases for V and 3 bases for J; bases not matched to a gene: 7. CDR3 length equals 15 residues. The germline V gene encodes CDR1 SGDLS and CDR2 YYNGEE. CDR3 coding DNA: TGTGCCAGCAGCTTCGGACAGGCTTTCAATCAGCCCCAGCATTTT. Translating gives CASSFGQAFNQPQHF. Based on the CDR3 plus reference TRBV9 and TRBJ1-5, the full variable domain is DSGVTQTPKHLITATGQRVTLRCSPRSGDLSVYWYQQSLDQGLQFLIQYYNGEERAKGNILERFSAQQFPDLHSELNLSSLELGDSALYFCASSFGQAFNQPQHFGDGTRLSIL.

This clonotype was detected only a few times. The chain combines TRBV6-1 with TRBJ1-4; TRBD1 is a possible D gene (5 bases). In germline, CDR1 is MNHNS, CDR2 SASEGT. Trimming removed 3 bases from V and 8 bases from J, with 13 bases in between. The length of the CDR3 is 14 residues. As DNA, the CDR3 is TGTGCCAGCAGTGAGGGGCCCGAGGGGGAAAAACTGTTTTTT. Its protein product is CASSEGPEGEKLFF.

This clonotype was seen a few times. V usage is TRBV9 and J usage is TRBJ2-1; 7 positions match TRBD2. The CDR3 is made up of 16 amino acids. Germline V gene data show CDR1 as SGDLS and CDR2 as YYNGEE. V trimming: 7 bases; J trimming: 6 bases; junction bases outside the gene matches: 16. The DNA of the CDR3 is TGTGCCAGCTCTACAACTAAAACGGGGGGTGGCAATGAGCAGTTCTTC. This translates into CASSTTKTGGGNEQFF.

The chain couples TRBV6-1 to TRBJ2-1; TRBD2 matches at 10 bases. V was clipped by 3 bases and J by 3 bases; unmatched bases: 5. CDR1 MNHNS and CDR2 SASEGT come from the germline V gene. CDR3 size: 16 residues. CDR3 residues: CASSEPGLANYNEQFF. The CDR3 bases are TGTGCCAGCAGTGAGCCGGGACTAGCGAACTACAATGAGCAGTTCTTC.

This clonotype was seen many times. V and J are TRBV4-1 and TRBJ2-7; possible D gene TRBD2, 6 bases. V was trimmed by 0 bases and J by 1 base, leaving 16 bases between them. The CDR3 is 17 amino acids. Germline CDR1 MGHRA, CDR2 YSYEKL. The CDR3: CASSQDDSGAPSYEQYF. The CDR3 bases are TGCGCCAGCAGCCAAGATGATAGCGGAGCCCCGTCCTACGAGCAGTACTTC.

A few counts support this clonotype. The J gene is TRBJ1-1, the V gene TRBV5-5; D may be TRBD1 (6 bases). Germline V gene lookup returns CDR1 SGHKS and CDR2 YYEKEE (reference sequence). The CDR3 is 14 amino acids. Trimming removed 4 bases from V and 3 bases from J, with 13 bases in between. CDR3: CASSRGIVDTEAFF. CDR3 in DNA: TGTGCCAGCAGCAGGGGGATTGTTGACACTGAAGCTTTCTTT.

This clonotype occurred a few times. In DNA form, the CDR3 reads TGCAGTGCTAGAGATGGACAGGGCACAGATACGCAGTATTTT. Protein sequence: CSARDGQGTDTQYF. The chain couples TRBV20-1 to TRBJ2-3; 7 bases are a match to TRBD1. In germline, CDR1 is DFQATT, CDR2 SNEGSKA (reference sequence). Losses at the gene ends were 0 bases for V and 1 base for J; bases not matched to a gene: 1. CDR3 size: 14 residues.

This clonotype was picked up a small number of times. The chain employs TRBV25-1 and TRBJ2-2; D gene uncertain. The V end was cut by 7 bases, the J end by 0 bases, with 6 bases between. Looked up from germline, CDR1 is MGHDK and CDR2 is SYGVNS. The CDR3 length is 13 residues. CDR3 region: CASISANTGELFF. CDR3 in DNA: TGTGCCAGCATCAGTGCGAACACCGGGGAGCTGTTTTTT.

In its sample, this clonotype was seen a few times. CDR3 residues: CASSSNSGYSYNEQFF. The CDR3 coding sequence is TGTGCCAGCAGCTCGAATAGCGGCTACTCCTACAATGAGCAGTTCTTC. This chain joins TRBV7-9 and TRBJ2-1; D is possibly TRBD2 (6 bases). This CDR3 contains 16 residues. The germline V gene has CDR1 SEHNR and CDR2 FQNEAQ (reference sequence). V was shortened by 4 bases and J by 0 bases, with 13 bases between the two germline ends.

This clonotype was detected many times. The chain links TRBV5-1 to TRBJ2-5; 7 positions match TRBD1. The CDR3 spans 14 residues. With V trimmed by 3 bases and J by 3 bases, 5 bases remained unmatched. The germline gives CDR1 SGHRS, CDR2 YFSETQ. The DNA for the CDR3 is TGCGCCAGCAGCTCAGACAGGGTTGAAGAGACCCAGTACTTC. Translation: CASSSDRVEETQYF.

This clonotype appeared many times. The rearrangement links TRBV4-1 to TRBJ1-5; D is undetermined. Trimming removed 4 bases at V and 0 bases at J, with 10 bases between. The CDR3 is 15 residues long. Germline-derived CDR1 and CDR2 are MGHRA and YSYEKL. Here the CDR3 reads CASSPLETSNQPQHF. CDR3 nucleotide sequence: TGCGCCAGCAGCCCCCTCGAGACTAGCAATCAGCCCCAGCATTTT.

This clonotype has a handful of counts. The genes are TRBV27 and TRBJ1-6, with D tentatively TRBD1 (5 bases). V lost 8 bases and J lost 7, with 6 bases in between. The length of the CDR3 is 11 residues. Germline CDR1 is MNHEY and CDR2 is SMNVEV (reference sequence). This CDR3 reads CASGGNSPLHF. The CDR3 bases are TGTGCCAGCGGGGGGAATTCACCCCTCCACTTT.

This clonotype was recorded many times. This chain connects TRBV27 to TRBJ2-5, with D perhaps matching TRBD1 (6 bases). The CDR3 runs 10 residues. V shed 5 bases and J shed 12 bases, with 10 bases lying between them. The germline CDR1 and CDR2 sequences are MNHEY and SMNVEV (reference sequence). CDR3 in amino acids: CASSPRDKYF. As DNA, the CDR3 is TGTGCCAGCAGTCCCCGGGACAAGTACTTC.

This clonotype was found a few times. The DNA of the CDR3 is TGTGCCAGCAGCTTAGCTACTACAGGGGACCCTGAAGCTTTCTTT. Protein product: CASSLATTGDPEAFF. V is TRBV11-2 and J is TRBJ1-1, with 7 bases fitting TRBD1. This CDR3 has 15 amino acids. Per the germline V gene, CDR1 is SGHAT and CDR2 is FQNNGV. Germline trimming cut 1 base from V and 6 bases from J; bases unmatched to any gene: 8.

The chain carries TRBV6-5 and TRBJ2-1; no definite D call. The CDR3 has 14 residues. The V gene's germline CDR1 is MNHEY and CDR2 SVGAGI. Trimming shortened V by 4 bases and J by 0 bases, and 7 bases separated the two germline ends. CDR3 in amino acids: CASSFVNSYNEQFF. The CDR3 DNA is TGTGCCAGCAGTTTCGTGAACTCCTACAATGAGCAGTTCTTC.

This clonotype was detected a few times. The V call is TRBV9, the J call TRBJ2-3; D is uncertain. Germline V gene sequence: CDR1 SGDLS, CDR2 YYNGEE. Trimming removed 4 bases from V and 4 bases from J, with 10 bases in between. The CDR3 runs to 13 residues. CDR3 in amino acids: CASSPSGPDTQYF. The CDR3 DNA reads as TGTGCCAGCAGCCCCAGTGGGCCAGATACGCAGTATTTT.

V gene TRBV6-6 combines with J gene TRBJ2-7; D may be TRBD1 or TRBD2 (5 bases each). The CDR3 is 13 residues long. Germline V gene data show CDR1 as MNHNY and CDR2 as SVGAGI (reference sequence). Trimming took off 5 bases at V and 2 bases at J, with 10 bases between the two ends. The CDR3 reads CASSGGATYEQYV. The CDR3 coding sequence is TGTGCCAGCAGTGGGGGAGCCACCTACGAGCAGTACGTC.

This clonotype showed up many times. The chain uses TRBV29-1 and TRBJ2-7; 7 nucleotides align to TRBD1. Per germline, CDR1 SQVTM and CDR2 ANQGSEA. The trim removed 6 bases at V and 11 bases at J, leaving 13 bases unmatched. The CDR3 covers 12 residues. CDR3 loop: CSVTAPTGLEYF. Here the CDR3 DNA reads TGCAGCGTCACCGCCCCGACAGGGCTGGAGTACTTC.

This clonotype has more than one count but fewer than ten. The rearrangement joins TRBV7-9 to TRBJ2-7; D possibly corresponds to TRBD2 (6 bases). V was shortened by 5 bases and J by 7 bases, with 15 bases between the two germline ends. The V gene's germline CDR1 is SEHNR and CDR2 FQNEAQ (reference sequence). CDR3 length: 13 residues. CDR3 protein: CASSIPGGREQYF. The DNA of the CDR3 is TGTGCCAGCAGCATCCCCGGGGGTCGGGAGCAGTACTTC.

This clonotype was counted only a few times. V gene TRBV6-5 combines with J gene TRBJ2-1, with a possible D match to TRBD2 (6 bases). This CDR3 has 15 residues. Trimming took 2 bases from V and 6 from J, leaving 14 bases between them. From germline, CDR1 is MNHEY and CDR2 SVGAGI. The CDR3: CASSYLGEAGNEQFF. The CDR3 DNA reads as TGTGCCAGCAGTTACCTGGGGGAGGCGGGCAATGAGCAGTTCTTC.